A single sample gave rise to the 32 T cell receptor delta chains below, sequenced in a study of γδ T cells in repeated Plasmodium falciparum infection. Vgamma9/Vdelta2+ and Vdelta2-negative gammadelta T cells were flow-sorted from PBMC for bulk sequencing. TCRdb re-called clones from the multiplex PCR reads via CATT. There are around 50,000 delta-chain clones in the sample; 1.5% to 2% occur only once, and roughly 25% lies in the top ten. The sequenced sample was gamma-delta T cells from blood. All receptors derive from a pool of human donors (malaria-infected and uninfected, not separated).

About this clone: The protein that TCRdb holds for this DNA derives from a much larger clone and differs from the translated DNA at residue 14, which likely indicates a read error; the protein shown here is translated from the DNA. The chain couples TRDV1 to TRDJ1; 10 positions agree with TRDD3. TCRdb is silent on the J gene; assignment here came from matching the DNA to germline. CDR1 is TSWWSYY and CDR2 is QGS in the germline V gene. V was clipped by 5 bases and J by 5 bases; unmatched bases: 44. The CDR3 extends over 27 amino acids. CDR3 DNA: TGTGCTCTTGGGCGACGCTTTGCCCTCATAGACTTGCAGTGCTGGGGGATATCTTTTAGTCCCCTGGATAAACTCATCTTT. It yields the protein CALGRRFALIDLQCWGISFSPLDKLIF.

Details on this clone: The TCRdb protein comes from a much larger clone and disagrees with this DNA's translation at residue 18, likely due to a read error; the protein given here is derived from the DNA. TRDV2 is the V gene, and the J gene was not called; TRDD3, the table's D call, lacks a check against the DNA. The CDR3 contains 20 residues. The germline CDR1 and CDR2 sequences are GEAIGNYY and EKD. Here the CDR3 DNA reads TGTGCCTGTGACCCCTTATTACTGGGGGATACAGCTTCGTCGGCCGATAAACACATCTTT. Translating it yields CACDPLLLGDTASSADKHIF.

The table lists this clone with many counts. The mismatch at residue 7 between this DNA's translation and the TCRdb protein of a much larger clone likely reflects a read error; the protein shown is translated from the DNA. The V and J genes are TRDV2 and TRDJ3; TRDD3 might be the D (6 bases). V lost 3 bases, J lost 0 bases, and 17 bases lay in between. The germline gives CDR1 GEAIGNYY, CDR2 EKD. CDR3 length: 19 amino acids. DNA of the CDR3: TGTGCCTGTGACTCCGTGAGGGATAGGAGCTCCTGGGACACCCGACAGATGTTTTTC. It yields the protein CACDSVRDRSSWDTRQMFF.

This clone was seen ten or more times. A single base is all that separates this from a far larger clone, so a read error is likely. This chain joins TRDV3 and TRDJ1; the match to TRDD3 covers 10 bases. This CDR3 contains 25 residues. Germline CDR1 is TVYSNPD and CDR2 is GDNSRS (reference sequence). Germline trimming cut 4 bases from V and 2 bases from J; bases unmatched to any gene: 40. The chain's CDR3 is CASGPPRTGGFPFKWSNWWTDKLIF. The CDR3 nucleotides are TGTGCCTCCGGCCCTCCCCGTACTGGGGGATTCCCGTTCAAATGGTCAAATTGGTGGACCGATAAACTCATCTTT.

There are many counts of this clone. The amino acid sequence in TCRdb belongs to a much larger clone and departs from this DNA's translation at residue 6, likely a sequencing read error; the sequence shown is translated from the DNA. This rearrangement joins TRDV3 to TRDJ1; the match to TRDD3 covers 7 bases. Here the J gene was assigned by germline matching of the DNA, as TCRdb has none. Germline V gives CDR1 TVYSNPD, CDR2 GDNSRS (reference sequence). V was clipped by 5 bases and J by 10 bases; unmatched bases: 16. The CDR3 runs to 13 residues. This CDR3 is CAKRGGIGDGLIF. The CDR3 nucleotides read TGTGCCAAACGAGGGGGGATTGGGGATGGACTCATCTTT.

Comments on this clone: The mismatch at residue 5 between this DNA's translation and the TCRdb protein of a much larger clone likely reflects a read error; the protein shown is translated from the DNA. This chain joins TRDV1 and TRDJ1; 12 bases align to TRDD3. The J gene is absent in TCRdb and was assigned here via DNA matching to germline. Losses at the gene ends were 4 bases for V and 0 bases for J; bases not matched to a gene: 18. CDR1 and CDR2 (germline): TSWWSYY, QGS. The CDR3 extends over 21 amino acids. Here the CDR3 reads CALGGSFLRLLGDTYTDKLIF. CDR3 nucleotide sequence: TGTGCTCTTGGGGGATCATTCCTACGGTTACTGGGGGATACCTACACCGATAAACTCATCTTT.

About this clone: The protein held in TCRdb is that of a much larger clone and does not match this DNA's translation at residue 10, likely because of a read error; the protein shown is translated from the DNA. The chain joins TRDV1 to TRDJ1; a weak D match, TRDD2 (5 bases). TCRdb records no J gene; here it was assigned by comparing the DNA to germline. The ends were cut back, 4 bases at V and 6 bases at J, with 33 bases in the middle. This CDR3 has 20 residues. The germline CDR1 and CDR2 sequences are TSWWSYY and QGS. The CDR3 here is CALGVPKLTSLYPYIYKLIF. In DNA form, the CDR3 reads TGTGCTCTTGGGGTTCCCAAATTAACCTCCCTTTACCCCTACATATATAAACTCATCTTT.

In the case of this clone: The protein recorded in TCRdb matches a much larger clone and deviates from this DNA's translation at residue 18, suggesting a read error; the protein here is obtained by translating the DNA. V gene TRDV2 was called; the J gene was not; the table's TRDD3 call for D was not verified on the DNA. The germline V gene encodes CDR1 GEAIGNYY and CDR2 EKD. The CDR3 spans 20 residues. This chain's CDR3 is CACDTGTTLRWGIHSDKFIF. CDR3 coding DNA: TGTGCCTGTGACACCGGCACCACTCTTAGGTGGGGGATACATAGCGATAAATTCATCTTT.

Comments on this clone: The mismatch at residues 5 and 6 between this DNA's translation and the TCRdb protein of a much larger clone likely reflects a read error; the protein shown is translated from the DNA. The V gene is TRDV2, the J gene TRDJ3; the match to TRDD3 covers 10 bases. V was pared by 3 bases and J by 5 bases, with 18 bases of the junction left unmatched. Germline V CDR1 and CDR2: GEAIGNYY, EKD. The length of the CDR3 is 21 residues. The CDR3 coding sequence is TGTGCCTGTGACCCCTGGAAGGGTCTACTGGGGGATCGGCGGGACACCCGACAGATGTTTTTC. The encoded protein is CACDPWKGLLGDRRDTRQMFF.

This clone was seen a few times. Only one base separates this from a far larger clonotype, so it likely reflects a read error. The same CDR3 also results from other DNA sequences found in this sample. V usage is TRDV3 and J usage is TRDJ1, with D hard to call. Germline matching of the DNA provided the J gene here, since TCRdb leaves it blank. Per the germline V gene, CDR1 is TVYSNPD and CDR2 is GDNSRS (reference sequence). This CDR3 region has 15 residues. In nucleotides, the CDR3 is TGTGCCTTTAGGTTCCCCGGACAGAACACCGACAAACTCATCTTT. Translated: CAFRFPGQNTDKLIF.

This clone was observed a few times. The likely explanation is a read error, given a far larger clone one base away. V gene TRDV1 combines with J gene TRDJ1, with D hard to call. TCRdb gives no J gene; it was assigned here by matching the DNA to germline. CDR1 and CDR2 from the germline V gene are TSWWSYY and QGS. V lost 3 bases, J lost 3 bases, and 20 bases lay in between. The CDR3 runs 17 residues. As DNA, the CDR3 is TGTGCTCTTGGGGAGCCCCCAGGTCCAGGTCACCCCGATAAACTCATCTTT. Its translation is CALGEPPGPGHPDKLIF.

Comments on this clone: The protein TCRdb gives is from a much larger clone and does not agree with this DNA's translation at residue 15, likely a read error; the protein shown here comes from the DNA. The rearrangement uses TRDV1 and TRDJ1; 11 bases agree with TRDD3. No J gene was available from TCRdb, and it was assigned here by a germline match of the DNA. The V segment lost 0 bases and the J segment 4 bases; nucleotides outside the gene matches: 19. The CDR3 extends over 21 amino acids. Germline CDR1 TSWWSYY, CDR2 QGS. The CDR3 DNA reads as TGTGCTCTTGGGGAACTAGGACTTCCTACATGGGGGATACGAAGGGTCGATAAACTCATCTTT. Its translation is CALGELGLPTWGIRRVDKLIF.

There are a few counts of this clone. The likely explanation is a read error, given a far larger clone one base away. The sample contains more than one DNA sequence encoding this CDR3. The rearrangement joins TRDV1 to TRDJ1, with D hard to call. The J gene was not available in TCRdb and was assigned here by matching the DNA to germline segments. Per the germline V gene, CDR1 is TSWWSYY and CDR2 is QGS. Trimming stripped 9 bases from V and 2 bases from J, with 40 bases between. CDR3 length: 22 residues. The CDR3 coding sequence is TGTGCTCTCGGGACCGCTCCCAAAATGCCGCGTGATAGGGCACTCGGGACCGATAAACTCATCTTT. This codes for CALGTAPKMPRDRALGTDKLIF.

There are a few counts of this clone. TCRdb attributes to this sequence the protein of a much larger clone, which differs from the DNA translation at residue 19; a read error is likely, and the protein displayed is translated from the DNA. Additional DNA sequences in this sample encode the identical CDR3. This chain links TRDV1 with TRDJ1; 11 nucleotides line up with TRDD3. No J gene was available from TCRdb, and it was assigned here by a germline match of the DNA. This CDR3 is 23 amino acids long. The germline gives CDR1 TSWWSYY, CDR2 QGS. CDR3: CALGSTWAAPFLFGGYDTEKLIF. The CDR3 region has the DNA TGTGCTCTTGGGTCAACTTGGGCGGCTCCCTTCCTGTTTGGGGGATACGACACCGAAAAACTCATCTTT.

A few counts support this clone. TCRdb's listed protein matches a much larger clone and diverges from this DNA's translation at residue 3, likely through a read error; the protein shown comes from the DNA. The chain couples TRDV3 to TRDJ1, with a weak D call TRDD2 (9 bases). CDR1 TVYSNPD and CDR2 GDNSRS come from the germline V gene (reference sequence). The CDR3 consists of 20 residues. This chain's CDR3 is CALSAFLHFPELGGPGELIF. The CDR3 region has the DNA TGTGCCCTTAGTGCCTTCCTACATTTTCCAGAACTGGGGGGCCCCGGCGAACTCATCTTT.

This clone was observed a few times. The protein in TCRdb stems from a much larger clone and differs at residue 14 from this DNA's translation, likely a read error; here the protein is translated from the DNA. The V gene is TRDV3, the J gene TRDJ1; 8 bases are a match to TRDD3. No J segment appears in TCRdb, so it was assigned here by matching the sequence to germline. The CDR3 has 21 amino acids. The V gene's germline CDR1 is TVYSNPD and CDR2 GDNSRS (reference sequence). Losses at the gene ends were 2 bases for V and 3 bases for J; bases not matched to a gene: 29. The CDR3 DNA is TGTGCCTTTGAGACTTGGCCTTCCGCCTATAGTGGGGGATGCGTCTCCGATAAACTCATCTTT. Encoded protein: CAFETWPSAYSGGCVSDKLIF.

This clone turned up a few times. This DNA translates differently at residue 5 from the TCRdb protein, which is that of a much larger clone; a read error is likely, and the protein shown is the DNA's own translation. The chain employs TRDV1 and TRDJ1, with 10 positions matching TRDD3. TCRdb does not report a J gene; here it was assigned by matching the DNA to germline references. Trimming at V came to 4 bases and at J to 7 bases, leaving 33 bases not matched to a gene. The CDR3 contains 23 residues. The V gene's germline CDR1 is TSWWSYY and CDR2 QGS. The CDR3 loop is CALGGKAPAWGILLLGPLPKLIF. In DNA, the CDR3 is TGTGCTCTTGGGGGCAAAGCCCCGGCATGGGGGATACTCCTCTTAGGACCTCTCCCTAAACTCATCTTT.

This clone was seen a few times. TCRdb assigns this DNA the protein of a much larger clone, which departs from its translation at residue 10; this likely reflects a read error, and the protein shown comes from translating the DNA. The chain has TRDV1 and TRDJ1; 10 nucleotides align to TRDD3. Assignment of the J gene here rests on matching the DNA to germline, because TCRdb gives none. The J segment lost 8 bases and the V segment lost 1 base, leaving 31 bases of the junction unmatched. In germline, CDR1 is TSWWSYY, CDR2 QGS. There are 23 residues in the CDR3. The CDR3 protein is CALGERDYEANEVGGYYSEKLIF. CDR3 nucleotides: TGTGCTCTTGGGGAACGGGATTACGAAGCCAACGAGGTTGGGGGATACTATTCGGAAAAACTCATCTTT.

About this clone itself: The protein recorded in TCRdb matches a much larger clone and deviates from this DNA's translation at residue 18, suggesting a read error; the protein here is obtained by translating the DNA. The V gene is TRDV1; the J gene was not called; no check of the table's D call, TRDD3, against the DNA was made. This CDR3 has 20 amino acids. The germline V gene has CDR1 TSWWSYY and CDR2 QGS. The chain's CDR3 is CALGELPFPYWGILEAQPFF. The CDR3 nucleotides read TGTGCTCTTGGGGAACTACCGTTCCCGTACTGGGGGATACTTGAGGCACAACCCTTCTTT.

Concerning this clone itself: The likely explanation is a read error, given a far larger clone one base away. Other DNA sequences in the sample encode the same CDR3. V and J are TRDV3 and TRDJ1; 8 positions match TRDD3. This CDR3 spans 15 amino acids. Looked up from germline, CDR1 is TVYSNPD and CDR2 is GDNSRS (reference sequence). After removal of 2 bases from V and 2 bases from J, the junction contained 10 bases not matched to a gene. In nucleotides, the CDR3 is TGTGCCTTTTACCTGGGGATACTCAATACCGATAAACTCATCTTT. Protein product: CAFYLGILNTDKLIF.

There are a few counts of this clone. This DNA's translation and the protein TCRdb lists, from a much larger clone, do not match at residue 11, likely due to a read error; the protein shown is translated from the DNA. This chain links TRDV3 with TRDJ1; 13 bases are shared with TRDD3. TCRdb is silent on the J gene; assignment here came from matching the DNA to germline. Germline V gives CDR1 TVYSNPD, CDR2 GDNSRS (reference sequence). The junction had 11 bases not matched to a gene; V was cut back by 3 bases and J by 4 bases. This CDR3 spans 16 amino acids. This CDR3 is CALDPTTGGYGDKLIF. In DNA, the CDR3 is TGTGCCTTAGATCCTACGACTGGGGGATACGGCGATAAACTCATCTTT.

Turning to this clone: A read error likely explains why the TCRdb protein, taken from a much larger clone, differs from this DNA's translation at residue 13; the protein shown is translated from the DNA. The chain employs TRDV1 and TRDJ1; TRDD3 matches 11 bases. TCRdb leaves out the J gene; it was filled in here by matching the DNA to germline. Germline V lookup: CDR1 TSWWSYY, CDR2 QGS. With V trimmed by 3 bases and J by 3 bases, 18 bases remained unmatched. The CDR3 totals 20 residues. The CDR3 region is CALGDAFPYWGIWGADKLIF. CDR3 DNA sequence: TGTGCTCTTGGGGACGCATTCCCTTACTGGGGGATATGGGGGGCCGATAAACTCATCTTT.

This clone was seen ten or more times. Since a far larger clone is one base different, this is likely a read error. This CDR3 is also generated by other DNA sequences in the sample. This rearrangement joins TRDV1 to TRDJ1; tentative D call: TRDD3 (6 bases). Looked up from germline, CDR1 is TSWWSYY and CDR2 is QGS. This CDR3 has 19 amino acids. The CDR3 reads CALGELGFSTHYWVNKLIF. The CDR3 DNA sequence: TGTGCTCTTGGGGAACTAGGATTCTCTACCCATTACTGGGTGAATAAACTCATCTTC.

To note about this clone: The protein held in TCRdb is that of a much larger clone and does not match this DNA's translation at residue 9, likely because of a read error; the protein shown is translated from the DNA. The rearrangement links TRDV2 to TRDJ1; 8 bases line up with TRDD3. No J gene is reported in TCRdb; it was inferred here by comparing the DNA with germline. The germline V gene has CDR1 GEAIGNYY and CDR2 EKD. CDR3 size: 25 residues. Losses at the gene ends were 0 bases for V and 0 bases for J; bases not matched to a gene: 32. As DNA, the CDR3 is TGTGCCTGTGACACCGGGAGCTTAGAGTTTTGGGAACTAACGACTGGGGGCCCGTACACCGATAAACTCATCTTT. This codes for CACDTGSLEFWELTTGGPYTDKLIF.

This clone has at least ten counts. The protein given by TCRdb reflects a much larger clone and differs at residue 11 from this DNA's translation, likely from a read error; the protein shown is the DNA's translation. The V gene is TRDV2, the J gene TRDJ1, with D possibly being TRDD3 (6 bases). Germline matching of the DNA provided the J gene here, since TCRdb leaves it blank. The CDR3 is made up of 19 amino acids. CDR1 GEAIGNYY and CDR2 EKD come from the germline V gene. V gave up 0 bases and J gave up 2 bases, with 24 bases separating them. In DNA, the CDR3 is TGTGCCTGTGACACCGTAAGGTTGGGGGGGAGCCCGGGGACCGATAAACTCATCTTT. It translates to CACDTVRLGGSPGTDKLIF.

This clone was detected only a few times. The protein held in TCRdb is that of a much larger clone and does not match this DNA's translation at residue 10, likely because of a read error; the protein shown is translated from the DNA. The chain employs TRDV1 and TRDJ1, with 8 bases fitting TRDD3. Matching the DNA to germline supplied the J gene, which TCRdb does not give. The CDR3 totals 20 residues. With V trimmed by 2 bases and J by 5 bases, 22 bases remained unmatched. Germline loops: CDR1 TSWWSYY, CDR2 QGS. This chain's CDR3 is CALGEGKAFPVWGTRDKLIF. CDR3 sequence (DNA): TGTGCTCTTGGGGAAGGGAAGGCCTTCCCGGTCTGGGGGACACGAGATAAACTCATCTTT.

In regard to this clone: The likely explanation is a read error, given a far larger clone one base away. At the DNA level, this CDR3 is encoded by other sequences in the same sample as well. The CDR3 here is CACEGLGGLNGDKLIF. DNA of the CDR3: TGCGCCTGTGAAGGGCTTGGGGGATTAAATGGCGATAAACTCATCTTT. The rearrangement joins TRDV2 to TRDJ1; 8 bases are shared with TRDD3. CDR1 and CDR2 from the germline V gene are GEAIGNYY and EKD. CDR3 length equals 16 residues.

This clone turned up a few times. For this DNA, TCRdb reports the protein of a much larger clone, which diverges at residue 5, most likely from a read error; the protein presented here is translated directly from the DNA. The V call is TRDV3, the J call TRDJ1; TRDD3 aligns across 10 bases. TCRdb carries no J gene annotation; the J gene was assigned here by matching the DNA with germline. The trim removed 3 bases at V and 8 bases at J, leaving 33 bases unmatched. The CDR3 length is 21 residues. The germline V gene has CDR1 TVYSNPD and CDR2 GDNSRS (reference sequence). This chain's CDR3 is CAFQAPFLFLSPWGILGKLIF. The DNA for the CDR3 is TGTGCCTTCCAAGCTCCCTTCCTCTTCCTTTCGCCTTGGGGGATACTAGGGAAACTCATCTTT.

This clone appeared a few times. Only one base separates this from a far larger clonotype, so it likely reflects a read error. Other DNA sequences in the same sample also yield this CDR3. The chain links TRDV1 to TRDJ1; a possible D gene is TRDD3 (7 bases). TCRdb offers no J gene call, so here the DNA was matched to germline to obtain one. Trimming removed 3 bases at V and 7 bases at J, with 42 bases between. Germline CDR1 TSWWSYY, CDR2 QGS. The CDR3 has 23 amino acids. CDR3 sequence (DNA): TGTGCTCTTGGGGACGAACCCGGTATCCTACGTCCCCCCTACTGGGGAATATGTTCTAAACTCATCTTT. Translating it yields CALGDEPGILRPPYWGICSKLIF.

This clone was detected only a few times. The protein that TCRdb holds for this DNA derives from a much larger clone and differs from the translated DNA at residue 11, which likely indicates a read error; the protein shown here is translated from the DNA. The gene calls are TRDV2 and TRDJ1; D unclear. Assignment of the J gene here rests on matching the DNA to germline, because TCRdb gives none. In germline, CDR1 is GEAIGNYY, CDR2 EKD. Trimming shortened V by 1 base and J by 6 bases, and 17 bases separated the two germline ends. The CDR3 is 15 amino acids. CDR3 residues: CACDTLLGGSNKLIF. CDR3 bases: TGTGCCTGTGACACACTTTTGGGAGGAAGCAATAAACTCATCTTT.

On this clone itself: The protein held in TCRdb is that of a much larger clone and does not match this DNA's translation at residue 15, likely because of a read error; the protein shown is translated from the DNA. The CDR3 DNA reads TGTGCCTGTGACCCTCTGGGGGACCTAGAGCACACCGATAAATTCATCTTT. It yields the protein CACDPLGDLEHTDKFIF. The V segment is TRDV2, and no J call was made; the DNA was not compared with TRDD3, the D call given in the table. The CDR3 extends over 17 amino acids. Looked up from germline, CDR1 is GEAIGNYY and CDR2 is EKD.

This clone was observed at least ten times. The chain links TRDV2 to TRDJ1; 9 bases match TRDD3. Germline CDR1 GEAIGNYY, CDR2 EKD. V trimming: 0 bases; J trimming: 5 bases; junction bases outside the gene matches: 6. There are 15 residues in the CDR3. The CDR3 DNA is TGTGCCTGTGACACCTTGGGGGATAGGAAGGATAAACTCATCTTT. Encoded protein: CACDTLGDRKDKLIF.